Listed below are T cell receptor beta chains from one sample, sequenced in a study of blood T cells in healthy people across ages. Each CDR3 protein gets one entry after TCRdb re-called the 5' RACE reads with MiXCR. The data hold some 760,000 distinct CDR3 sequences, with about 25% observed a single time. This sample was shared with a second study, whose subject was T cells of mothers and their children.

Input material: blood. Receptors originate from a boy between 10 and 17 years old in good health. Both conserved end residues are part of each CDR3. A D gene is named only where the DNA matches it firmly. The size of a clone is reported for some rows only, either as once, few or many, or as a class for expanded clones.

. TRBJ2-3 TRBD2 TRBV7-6 TGTGCCAGCAGCTTAGAAGGTCGGGGGGGCAAAGATACGCAGTATTTT CASSLEGRGGKDTQYF
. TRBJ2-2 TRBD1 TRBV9 TGTGCCAGCAGTGATAGGGGGACAGCGAACACCGGGGAGCTGTTTTTT CASSDRGTANTGELFF
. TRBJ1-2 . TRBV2 TGTGCCAGCACCCGTGACAGCAGCTATGGCTACACCTTC CASTRDSSYGYTF
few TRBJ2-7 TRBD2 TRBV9 TGTGCCAGCAGCGTAGCTACCGCGGGGGCCTACGAGCAGTACTTC CASSVATAGAYEQYF
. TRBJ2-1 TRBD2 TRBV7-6 TGTGCCAGCAGCTTAGGTTTCGGGGGGGCCCACAATGAGCAGTTCTTC CASSLGFGGAHNEQFF
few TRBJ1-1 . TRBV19 TGTGCCAGTAGACATCCGGGACGGTACACTGAAGCTTTCTTT CASRHPGRYTEAFF
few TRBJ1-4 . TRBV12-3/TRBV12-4 TGTGCCAGCGGCAGGGGACTGCAAAATGAAAAACTGTTTTTT CASGRGLQNEKLFF
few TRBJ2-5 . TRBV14 TGTGCCAGCAGCCAAGTGGGAGGAGGAGAGACCCAGTACTTC CASSQVGGGETQYF
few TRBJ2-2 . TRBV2 TGTGCCAGCAGTGAAATTTCGGCCGGGGAGCTGTTTTTT CASSEISAGELFF
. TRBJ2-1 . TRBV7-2 TGTGCCAGCAGCTTAATAGCGGTAAGCTCCTACAATGAGCAGTTCTTC CASSLIAVSSYNEQFF
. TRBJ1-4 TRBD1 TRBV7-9 TGTGCCAGCAGCTTTGGGCCCGTGGCAGGGGGGAATGAAAAACTGTTTTTT CASSFGPVAGGNEKLFF
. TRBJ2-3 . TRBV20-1 TGCAGTGCTAGAGAGCACCGATTCACAGATACGCAGTATTTT CSAREHRFTDTQYF
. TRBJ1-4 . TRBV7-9 TGTGCCAGCAGCTTTACGGGGGCGTTTAATGAAAAACTGTTTTTT CASSFTGAFNEKLFF
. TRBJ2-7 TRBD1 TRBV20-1 TGCAGTGCTAGAGATGGTAAGGGACAGAGTTCCTACGAGCAGTACTTC CSARDGKGQSSYEQYF
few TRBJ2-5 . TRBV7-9 TGTGCCAGCAGCCCCGGGGTCCGCGACCGGGAGACCCAGTACTTC CASSPGVRDRETQYF